These 14 T cell receptor beta chains were all obtained from the same sample, sequenced in a study of T cell responses to AZD1222 COVID-19 vaccine. The protocol was immunoSEQ multiplex PCR, while the TCRdb copy is restricted to in-frame clones and leaves out a portion. The profile covers some 150,000 clones, with roughly 89% appearing a single time and 4% to 6% taken by the ten largest. The specimen was peripheral blood, collected on day 0 of AZD1222 vaccination. The origin of the receptors is an adult in good health.

The rearrangement uses TRBV3-1 (or the pseudogene TRBV3-2) and TRBJ2-7; 7 bases match TRBD1. The germline CDR1 and CDR2 sequences are LGHDT and YNNKEL (reference sequence). The V and J ends lost 4 bases and 1 base, in that order; junction bases with no gene match: 4. The CDR3 consists of 14 residues. In nucleotides, the CDR3 is TGTGCCAGCAGCCGGTGGGACAGATCCTACGAGCAGTACTTC. Translating it yields CASSRWDRSYEQYF.

The chain joins TRBV6-2 or TRBV6-3 to TRBJ2-7, with TRBD2 identical over 9 bases. Germline CDR1 and CDR2: MNHEY and SVGEGT. V lost 3 bases to trimming and J lost 2 bases; unmatched junction nucleotides: 5. The CDR3 is made up of 15 amino acids. The chain's CDR3 is CASSYSPSGTYEQYF. The DNA of the CDR3 is TGTGCCAGCAGTTATTCGCCTAGCGGGACCTACGAGCAGTACTTC.

V is TRBV24-1 and J is TRBJ2-5, with 7 bases lining up with TRBD2. Germline V gene data show CDR1 as KGHDR and CDR2 as SFDVKD. The CDR3 is 16 residues long. The ends lost 4 bases at V and 5 bases at J; junction bases unmatched: 12. CDR3 in DNA: TGTGCCACCAGTGACCCCAATTTGTCCGGGAGGGAGACCCAGTACTTC. It codes for CATSDPNLSGRETQYF.

The chain carries TRBV7-2 and TRBJ1-1; D remains ambiguous. The V end lost 3 bases, the J end lost 1 base, and 6 bases lay between the germline ends. Germline CDR1 and CDR2: SGHTA and FQGNSA. CDR3 length equals 13 residues. CDR3 region: CASSFTENTEAFF. The DNA of the CDR3 is TGTGCCAGCAGCTTTACCGAGAACACTGAAGCTTTCTTT.

This chain joins TRBV18 and TRBJ1-5, with D uncertain. There are 16 residues in the CDR3. Trimming removed 4 bases from V and 0 bases from J, with 13 bases in between. Germline lookup yields CDR1 KGHSH and CDR2 LQKENI. CDR3 in amino acids: CASSLNGGNSNQPQHF. The CDR3 region has the DNA TGTGCCAGCTCACTCAATGGAGGTAATAGCAATCAGCCCCAGCATTTT.

This chain links TRBV19 with TRBJ2-1; 14 positions match TRBD2. The CDR3 spans 15 residues. Trimming at V came to 5 bases and at J to 8 bases, leaving 5 bases not matched to a gene. From germline, CDR1 is LNHDA and CDR2 SQIVND (reference sequence). The CDR3 DNA reads TGTGCCAGTAGTCTGCGACTAGCGGGAGGGGATGAGCAGTTCTTC. Amino acid sequence: CASSLRLAGGDEQFF.

Worth noting for this clone: The sample carries other DNA sequences with the same CDR3. The chain carries TRBV6-6 and TRBJ2-7; no clear D gene. The CDR3 has 12 amino acids. V dropped 2 bases and J dropped 4 bases, with 6 bases sitting between them. The germline V gene encodes CDR1 MNHNY and CDR2 SVGAGI (reference sequence). DNA for the CDR3: TGTGCCAGCAGTTACGAACTTTACGAGCAGTACTTC. Amino acids: CASSYELYEQYF.

This chain links TRBV6-5 with TRBJ1-5; tentatively, D is TRBD1 (5 bases). There are 15 residues in the CDR3. Germline CDR1 and CDR2: MNHEY and SVGAGI. Trimming took 6 bases from V and 2 from J, leaving 14 bases between them. CDR3 region: CASRLRDVGNQPQHF. The CDR3 DNA is TGTGCCAGCAGACTACGGGACGTCGGCAATCAGCCCCAGCATTTT.

V is TRBV6-5 and J is TRBJ1-5; tentatively, D is TRBD1 (5 bases). This CDR3 has 14 residues. Trimming shortened V by 5 bases and J by 6 bases, and 14 bases separated the two germline ends. Germline loops: CDR1 MNHEY, CDR2 SVGAGI. CDR3 in DNA: TGTGCCAGCAGTCGCAGGGTTCAGGGTCAGCCCCAGCATTTT. Translated: CASSRRVQGQPQHF.

The chain couples TRBV12-3 or TRBV12-4 to TRBJ1-4; D gene ambiguous. There are 13 residues in the CDR3. Trimming stripped 6 bases from V and 8 bases from J, with 13 bases between. CDR3 DNA sequence: TGTGCCAGCAGCCCTTTGTTCCGCGAAAAACTGTTTTTT. As protein: CASSPLFREKLFF.

This chain links TRBV24-1 with TRBJ2-7, with D maybe TRBD1 (6 bases). V was pared by 3 bases and J by 4 bases, with 9 bases between. The length of the CDR3 is 13 residues. CDR1 is KGHDR and CDR2 is SFDVKD in the germline V gene. The CDR3 protein is CATSDGTQYEQYF. CDR3 nucleotides: TGTGCCACCAGTGATGGGACACAGTACGAGCAGTACTTC.

V is TRBV7-2 and J is TRBJ2-7; D assignment may be TRBD1 or TRBD2 (6 bases each). Germline V CDR1 and CDR2: SGHTA, FQGNSA. Trimming left V 1 base short and J 2 bases short, with 15 bases between. The CDR3 length is 16 residues. The CDR3 region has the DNA TGTGCCAGCAGCTTAGGGTCTAGGGGGAGGACCTACGAGCAGTACTTC. Protein sequence: CASSLGSRGRTYEQYF.

CDR3 residues: CAISEGGVTDTQYF. The CDR3 coding sequence is TGTGCCATCAGTGAGGGGGGAGTCACAGATACGCAGTATTTT. This chain uses TRBV10-3 with TRBJ2-3; possibly TRBD1 or TRBD2 for D (5 bases each). This CDR3 contains 14 residues. V lost 2 bases to trimming and J lost 2 bases, with 8 bases between them. From germline, CDR1 is ENHRY and CDR2 SYGVKD.

The chain carries TRBV27 and TRBJ1-6; D remains unclear. This CDR3 spans 14 amino acids. Germline V gene sequence: CDR1 MNHEY, CDR2 SMNVEV (reference sequence). V was shortened by 8 bases and J by 7 bases, with 15 bases between the two germline ends. CDR3 in amino acids: CASSLNRANSPLHF. The CDR3 nucleotides are TGTGCCAGCTCCCTTAATCGGGCCAATTCACCCCTCCACTTT.